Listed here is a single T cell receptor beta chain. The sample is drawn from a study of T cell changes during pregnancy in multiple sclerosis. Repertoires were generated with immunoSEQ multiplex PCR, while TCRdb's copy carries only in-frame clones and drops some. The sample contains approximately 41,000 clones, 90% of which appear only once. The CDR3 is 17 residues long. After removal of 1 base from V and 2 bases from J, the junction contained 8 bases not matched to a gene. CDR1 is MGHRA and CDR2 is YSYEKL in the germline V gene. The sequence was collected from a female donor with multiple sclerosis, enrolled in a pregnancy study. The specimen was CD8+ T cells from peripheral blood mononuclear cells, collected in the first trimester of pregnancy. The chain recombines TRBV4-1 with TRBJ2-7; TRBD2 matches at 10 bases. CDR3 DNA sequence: TGCGCCAGCAGCCAAGTTGAAATACTAGCGGGAACCTACGAGCAGTACTTC. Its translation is CASSQVEILAGTYEQYF.